The source of this T cell receptor beta chain is a study of spatial heterogeneity in lung cancer. Study-wide points: Intratumoral expanded alpha and beta TCR counts were found to track tumor mutation counts.

Time point noted: sample taken at primary tumor resection. This clonotype ranks as medium-sized (0.01 to 0.1%). Its antigen is currently unknown. TCRdb independently ran MiXCR on the 5' RACE reads; one entry per CDR3 protein. The data hold some 6,500 distinct CDR3 sequences, with less than 3.5% observed a single time. Germline values: CDR1 PRHDT, CDR2 FYEKMQ (reference sequence). The ends lost 4 bases at V and 5 bases at J; junction bases unmatched: 22. This CDR3 has 19 amino acids. The receptor was derived from a male donor with early-stage non-small cell lung cancer. The V and J genes are TRBV13 and TRBJ1-1; 7 nucleotides match TRBD1. The material sequenced was lung tumor tissue, taken at surgery. DNA of the CDR3: TGTGCCAGCAGCTCGCGACAGGGTGATAGGGTGAGGGAACGGACTGAAGCTTTCTTT. It encodes CASSSRQGDRVRERTEAFF. Full variable domain (rest looked up from reference TRBV13 and TRBJ1-1): AAGVIQSPRHLIKEKRETATLKCYPIPRHDTVYWYQQGPGQDPQFLISFYEKMQSDKGSIPDRFSAQQFSDYHSELNMSSLELGDSALYFCASSSRQGDRVRERTEAFFGQGTRLTVV.